Below are 8 T cell receptor beta chains sequenced from a single sample in a study of T cell responses to AZD1222 COVID-19 vaccine. Repertoires were generated with immunoSEQ multiplex PCR, while TCRdb's copy carries only in-frame clones and drops some. The table includes around 130,000 clones, roughly 92% detected once. The sample was peripheral blood, taken 28 days after the second AZD1222 dose. The receptor source for this set is an adult who received the AZD1222 COVID-19 vaccine.

The V call is TRBV7-2, the J call TRBJ2-5; 12 bases are a match to TRBD2. Germline V CDR1 and CDR2: SGHTA, FQGNSA. V shed 3 bases, J shed 4 bases, and the junction held 3 bases outside the gene matches. This CDR3 contains 15 residues. Here the CDR3 DNA reads TGTGCCAGCAGCTTTGGGACTAGCGGGCGAGAGACCCAGTACTTC. Translation: CASSFGTSGRETQYF.

The V gene is TRBV12-3 or TRBV12-4, the J gene TRBJ1-1; D uncertain. V lost 6 bases and J 0 bases, leaving 5 bases between the germline ends. CDR3 length: 12 residues. CDR3: CASRWVNTEAFF. The CDR3 coding sequence is TGTGCCAGCAGGTGGGTGAACACTGAAGCTTTCTTT.

The chain has TRBV9 and TRBJ2-2; D might be TRBD1 (6 bases). V was shortened by 3 bases and J by 1 base, with 16 bases between the two germline ends. Germline-derived CDR1 and CDR2 are SGDLS and YYNGEE. The CDR3 consists of 17 residues. The CDR3 bases are TGTGCCAGCAGCGCCGGACAGATCCTCCGGAACACCGGGGAGCTGTTTTTT. This sequence encodes CASSAGQILRNTGELFF.

Concerning this clone itself: The sample carries other DNA sequences with the same CDR3. The chain carries TRBV5-1 and TRBJ2-2; D ambiguous. V was cut by 2 bases and J by 2 bases, with 1 base left in between. CDR1 and CDR2 (germline): SGHRS, YFSETQ. The CDR3 spans 12 residues. The CDR3 nucleotides read TGCGCCAGCAGCTTAAACACCGGGGAGCTGTTTTTT. Its protein is CASSLNTGELFF. Full variable domain (rest looked up from reference TRBV5-1 and TRBJ2-2): KAGVTQTPRYLIKTRGQQVTLSCSPISGHRSVSWYQQTPGQGLQFLFEYFSETQRNKGNFPGRFSGRQFSNSRSEMNVSTLELGDSALYLCASSLNTGELFFGEGSRLTVL.

This chain joins TRBV30 and TRBJ1-4; 9 bases match TRBD1. Germline assignment: CDR1 GTSNPN and CDR2 SVGIG (reference sequence). The CDR3 has 13 residues. V shed 4 bases, J shed 8 bases, and the junction held 5 bases outside the gene matches. CDR3 bases: TGTGCCTGGAACAGGGGGCGTAGCGAAAAACTGTTTTTT. Protein sequence: CAWNRGRSEKLFF.

The V call is TRBV24-1, the J call TRBJ2-3; 8 bases fit TRBD1. This CDR3 spans 18 amino acids. J lost 0 bases, V lost 2 bases, and 9 bases had no gene match. Looked up from germline, CDR1 is KGHDR and CDR2 is SFDVKD. CDR3 in amino acids: CATSDYPTGDLSTDTQYF. DNA of the CDR3: TGTGCCACCAGTGATTACCCGACAGGGGACCTCAGCACAGATACGCAGTATTTT.

CDR3 bases: TGCGCCAGCAGGTTAGCAGGGTACGAAAAACTGTTTTTT. This encodes CASRLAGYEKLFF. The rearrangement links TRBV5-1 to TRBJ1-4; possible D gene TRBD1, 5 bases. Germline-derived CDR1 and CDR2 are SGHRS and YFSETQ. CDR3 size: 13 residues. V was shortened by 5 bases and J by 8 bases, with 13 bases between the two germline ends.

The chain is built from TRBV2 and TRBJ1-5; D is unclear. V gave up 1 base and J gave up 5 bases, with 6 bases separating them. Germline values: CDR1 SNHLY, CDR2 FYNNEI. CDR3 length: 13 amino acids. CDR3 in amino acids: CASSEGSDQPQHF. As DNA, the CDR3 is TGTGCCAGCAGTGAAGGTTCCGATCAGCCCCAGCATTTT.